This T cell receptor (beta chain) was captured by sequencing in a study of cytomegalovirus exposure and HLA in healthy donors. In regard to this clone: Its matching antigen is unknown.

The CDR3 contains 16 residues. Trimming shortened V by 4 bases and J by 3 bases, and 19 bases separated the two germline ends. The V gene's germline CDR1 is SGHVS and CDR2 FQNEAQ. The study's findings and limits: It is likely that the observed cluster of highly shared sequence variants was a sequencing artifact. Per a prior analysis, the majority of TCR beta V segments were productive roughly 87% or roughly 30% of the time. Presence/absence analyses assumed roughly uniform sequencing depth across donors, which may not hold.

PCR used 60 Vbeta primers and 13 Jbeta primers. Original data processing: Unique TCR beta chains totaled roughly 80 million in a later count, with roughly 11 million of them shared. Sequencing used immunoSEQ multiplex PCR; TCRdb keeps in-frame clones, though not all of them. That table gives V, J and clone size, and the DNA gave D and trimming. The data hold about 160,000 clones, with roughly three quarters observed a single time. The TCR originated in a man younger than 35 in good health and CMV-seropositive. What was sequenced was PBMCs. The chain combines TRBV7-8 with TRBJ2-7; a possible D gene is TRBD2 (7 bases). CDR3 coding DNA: TGTGCCAGCAGCTCCGTTGGGGGGGCTAGATTCTACGAGCAGTACTTC. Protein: CASSSVGGARFYEQYF. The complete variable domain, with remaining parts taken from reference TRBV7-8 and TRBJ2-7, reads GAGVSQSPRYKVAKRGQDVALRCDPISGHVSLFWYQQALGQGPEFLTYFQNEAQLDKSGLPSDRFFAERPEGSVSTLKIQRTQQEDSAVYLCASSSVGGARFYEQYFGPGTRLTVT.